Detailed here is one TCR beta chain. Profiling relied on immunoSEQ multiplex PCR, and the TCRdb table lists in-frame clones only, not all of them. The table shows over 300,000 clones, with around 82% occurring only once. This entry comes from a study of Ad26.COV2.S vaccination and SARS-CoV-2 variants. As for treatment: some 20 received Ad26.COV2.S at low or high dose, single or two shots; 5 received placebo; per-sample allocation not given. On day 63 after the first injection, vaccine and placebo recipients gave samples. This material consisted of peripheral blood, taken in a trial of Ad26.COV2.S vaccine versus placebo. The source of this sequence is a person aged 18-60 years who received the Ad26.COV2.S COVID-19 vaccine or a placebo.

This CDR3 reads CASSSTGVNTEAFF. DNA of the CDR3: TGTGCCAGCAGTTCGACAGGGGTGAACACTGAAGCTTTCTTT. This sequence joins TRBV6-5 and TRBJ1-1, with 8 bases fitting TRBD1. Losses at the gene ends were 4 bases for V and 0 bases for J; bases not matched to a gene: 1. CDR3 length: 14 amino acids. Germline CDR1 is MNHEY and CDR2 is SVGAGI.